The 13 T cell receptor beta chains given below trace back to one sample, sequenced in a study of OX40 agonist ivuxolimab in advanced cancers. Receptors were amplified or captured by the immunoSEQ multiplex PCR assay. TCRdb limited this immuneACCESS table to in-frame rearrangements with V and J called. A share of clones is missing; checked studies link under half to unresolved V genes, and the rest is unexplained. Present in this sample are about 58,000 clones, around 89% of which were seen just once. The top ten hold roughly 12% of the sample. The source was CD4+ or CD8+ T cells sorted from blood, collected in a trial of the OX40 agonist ivuxolimab. The origin of the receptors is an adult with an advanced solid tumor such as melanoma, head and neck, liver or kidney cancer.

The rearrangement joins TRBV6-1 to TRBJ1-5; 11 nucleotides agree with TRBD1. V lost 0 bases and J lost 7; bases outside the gene matches: 14. From germline, CDR1 is MNHNS and CDR2 SASEGT. The CDR3 sequence is 19 residues long. CDR3 amino acids: CASSEAGWLDRGRRQPQHF. CDR3 in DNA: TGTGCCAGCAGTGAAGCTGGATGGTTGGACAGGGGGCGACGACAGCCCCAGCATTTT.

The J gene is TRBJ2-7, the V gene TRBV4-1; no clear D gene. The germline CDR1 and CDR2 sequences are MGHRA and YSYEKL. With 1 base removed from V and 2 bases from J, the gap between germline ends came to 18 bases. CDR3 length: 17 amino acids. The CDR3 DNA is TGCGCCAGCAGCCAAGTCGAAGTTAGAAGTAGAGCCTACGAGCAGTACTTC. It translates to CASSQVEVRSRAYEQYF.

The V gene is TRBV7-9, the J gene TRBJ2-4; D perhaps matches TRBD2 (6 bases). The CDR3 covers 15 residues. The V end lost 4 bases, the J end lost 10 bases, and 20 bases lay between the germline ends. CDR1 and CDR2 from the germline V gene are SEHNR and FQNEAQ (reference sequence). The DNA of the CDR3 is TGTGCCAGCAGCTCGGGAGCAACTAGTCTATTAATTCAGTACTTC. Its protein is CASSSGATSLLIQYF.

The V call is TRBV29-1, the J call TRBJ2-6; D not resolved. Trimming pared 5 bases from V and 0 bases from J, leaving 14 bases between. Germline CDR1 is SQVTM and CDR2 is ANQGSEA. This CDR3 has 16 amino acids. The CDR3, as DNA: TGCAGCGTTAAAGGGATCACCCTCTCTGGGGCCAACGTCCTGACTTTC. As protein: CSVKGITLSGANVLTF.

J is TRBJ2-1 and V is TRBV23-1, with 7 bases that match TRBD1. TRBV23-1 is reported as an ORF; its role is uncertain. This CDR3 is 15 amino acids long. Losses at the gene ends were 2 bases for V and 3 bases for J; bases not matched to a gene: 4. In nucleotides, the CDR3 is TGCGCCAGCAGTCAACCACAGGGGATCTACAATGAGCAGTTCTTC. Its protein product is CASSQPQGIYNEQFF.

The chain links TRBV7-6 to TRBJ2-1; TRBD1 matches 10 bases. The trim removed 4 bases at V and 10 bases at J, leaving 19 bases unmatched. Per germline, CDR1 SGHVS and CDR2 FNYEAQ. The CDR3 consists of 18 residues. The CDR3 here is CASSSGTGAVGGRGEQFF. As DNA, the CDR3 is TGTGCCAGCAGCTCCGGGACAGGGGCGGTAGGAGGACGGGGCGAGCAGTTCTTC.

The chain has TRBV7-2 and TRBJ2-1; 10 bases align to TRBD2. V was pared by 0 bases and J by 6 bases, with 17 bases of the junction left unmatched. This CDR3 region has 20 residues. Germline V gives CDR1 SGHTA, CDR2 FQGNSA. CDR3 sequence (DNA): TGTGCCAGCAGCTTAGCGGGAGTACTAGCGGGATTGGTGACGAGCAATGAGCAGTTCTTC. Residues: CASSLAGVLAGLVTSNEQFF.

The chain carries TRBV19 and TRBJ2-3; 13 bases agree with TRBD2. From germline, CDR1 is LNHDA and CDR2 SQIVND (reference sequence). V shed 6 bases, J shed 2 bases, and the junction held 5 bases outside the gene matches. CDR3 length: 16 residues. The DNA for the CDR3 is TGTGCCAGTAGACGACTAGCGGGAGGAGACACAGATACGCAGTATTTT. Residues: CASRRLAGGDTDTQYF.

This CDR3 reads CSVEEVAGGPNEQFF. The CDR3 coding sequence is TGCAGCGTTGAAGAGGTAGCGGGAGGGCCCAATGAGCAGTTCTTC. The chain is built from TRBV29-1 and TRBJ2-1, with 11 bases identical to TRBD2. From germline, CDR1 is SQVTM and CDR2 ANQGSEA. With 0 bases clipped from V and 6 bases from J, the junction kept 4 bases outside the gene matches. The CDR3 spans 15 residues.

The chain joins TRBV4-1 to TRBJ1-1, with D maybe TRBD1 (6 bases). CDR1 MGHRA and CDR2 YSYEKL come from the germline V gene. The V and J ends lost 1 base and 7 bases respectively, with 16 bases between them. The CDR3 extends over 15 amino acids. The CDR3 DNA follows: TGCGCCAGCAGCCAAGGTAATAGGGGGGCCGTTGAAGCTTTCTTT. The encoded protein is CASSQGNRGAVEAFF.

The sample holds a few counts of this clone. The chain joins TRBV7-8 to TRBJ1-1; possible D gene TRBD1, 5 bases. This CDR3 region has 15 residues. Trimming stripped 5 bases from V and 4 bases from J, with 17 bases between. CDR1 SGHVS and CDR2 FQNEAQ come from the germline V gene. This CDR3 reads CASSAKGHLRTEAFF. The CDR3 DNA follows: TGTGCCAGCAGCGCTAAAGGACATCTGCGCACTGAAGCTTTCTTT.

The chain carries TRBV28 and TRBJ1-4; D unclear. The germline gives CDR1 MDHEN, CDR2 SYDVKM. The V end was cut by 3 bases, the J end by 6 bases, with 11 bases between. The CDR3 sequence is 14 residues long. The CDR3, as DNA: TGTGCCAGCAGTTTGAGTCAGCCTGATGAAAAACTGTTTTTT. Protein sequence: CASSLSQPDEKLFF.

This rearrangement joins TRBV7-9 to TRBJ1-2; the D gene is possibly TRBD1 (5 bases). CDR3 length equals 14 residues. The germline V and J ends were trimmed by 1 base and 6 bases, with 12 bases remaining between them. CDR1 and CDR2 from the germline V gene are SEHNR and FQNEAQ (reference sequence). CDR3 in DNA: TGTGCCAGCAGCTTAGGGGGACGGCTCGATGGCTACACCTTC. This sequence encodes CASSLGGRLDGYTF.